Presented here are 12 T cell receptor beta chains from one specimen sequenced in a study of OX40 agonist ivuxolimab in advanced cancers. Profiling relied on immunoSEQ multiplex PCR, and the TCRdb table lists in-frame clones only, not all of them. The sample consists of about 65,000 clones, roughly 84% of them appearing once. The sequences come from CD4+ or CD8+ T cells sorted from blood, collected in a trial of the OX40 agonist ivuxolimab. The receptors derive from an adult with an advanced solid tumor such as melanoma, head and neck, liver or kidney cancer.

This chain connects TRBV4-2 to TRBJ1-2; TRBD1 is a possible D gene (6 bases). CDR1 is LGHNA and CDR2 is YNFKEQ in the germline V gene. CDR3 length: 15 residues. V was cut by 1 base and J by 4 bases, with 13 bases left in between. CDR3 sequence reads: CASSQVAGDTYGYTF. CDR3 sequence (DNA): TGTGCCAGCAGCCAAGTGGCAGGGGACACCTATGGCTACACCTTC.

The chain joins TRBV18 to TRBJ1-6; D is ambiguous. The CDR3 spans 12 residues. CDR1 KGHSH and CDR2 LQKENI come from the germline V gene. Trimming left V 4 bases short and J 10 bases short, with 8 bases between. CDR3 residues: CASSLQGSPLHF. DNA for the CDR3: TGTGCCAGCTCACTGCAAGGGTCACCCCTCCACTTT.

V gene TRBV6-5 combines with J gene TRBJ1-5, with a weak D call TRBD1 (6 bases). This CDR3 spans 15 amino acids. Germline loops: CDR1 MNHEY, CDR2 SVGAGI. V lost 6 bases and J lost 1, with 13 bases in between. DNA for the CDR3: TGTGCCAGCAGCCCAAGACAGGTGAGCAATCAGCCCCAGCATTTT. It is translated as CASSPRQVSNQPQHF.

V gene TRBV14 combines with J gene TRBJ2-1; 8 bases are a match to TRBD2. V was pared by 2 bases and J by 9 bases, with 6 bases of the junction left unmatched. This CDR3 spans 14 amino acids. CDR1 is SGHDN and CDR2 is FVKESK in the germline V gene. DNA of the CDR3: TGTGCCAGCAGCCAACCGGGACTAGGATTTGAGCAGTTCTTC. Its protein is CASSQPGLGFEQFF.

V is TRBV7-9 and J is TRBJ2-5, with a weak D call TRBD1 (5 bases). Germline CDR1 SEHNR, CDR2 FQNEAQ (reference sequence). This CDR3 comprises 16 residues. V lost 5 bases, J lost 0 bases, and 16 bases lay in between. The CDR3 sequence is CASSTPGLVYQETQYF. The CDR3 nucleotides read TGTGCCAGCAGCACGCCAGGGTTAGTGTACCAAGAGACCCAGTACTTC.

The genes are TRBV7-3 and TRBJ1-2, with no clear D. V lost 1 base to trimming and J lost 2 bases, with 8 bases between them. The CDR3 is 14 amino acids. Germline values: CDR1 SGHTA, CDR2 FQGTGA. CDR3 DNA: TGTGCCAGCAGCTTAATGGCAGGAAACTATGGCTACACCTTC. It specifies CASSLMAGNYGYTF.

This clone was seen a single time. The CDR3 coding sequence is TGTGCCAGCAGCACACCGGACAGGAAAAATGTCTCTGGGGCCAACGTCCTGACTTTC. Its protein is CASSTPDRKNVSGANVLTF. The chain uses TRBV11-2 and TRBJ2-6, with TRBD1 identical over 7 bases. Germline V gives CDR1 SGHAT, CDR2 FQNNGV. J lost 0 bases, V lost 5 bases, and 13 bases had no gene match. The CDR3 runs 19 residues. Looking up the rest from reference TRBV11-2 and TRBJ2-6 gives the full variable domain: EAGVAQSPRYKIIEKRQSVAFWCNPISGHATLYWYQQILGQGPKLLIQFQNNGVVDDSQLPKDRFSAERLKGVDSTLKIQPAKLEDSAVYLCASSTPDRKNVSGANVLTFGAGSRLTVL.

This clone was detected only a few times. The V and J genes are TRBV5-1 and TRBJ2-7; D not resolved. Trimming stripped 1 base from V and 6 bases from J, with 8 bases between. CDR1 and CDR2 from the germline V gene are SGHRS and YFSETQ. The CDR3 extends over 12 amino acids. The CDR3 region has the DNA TGCGCCAGCAGCTTGTCGGGCTCCGAGCAGTACTTC. Its protein product is CASSLSGSEQYF.

The CDR3 DNA reads TGTGCCAGCAGTGAAGCGCTTCCCGGAACGGGGGAGCTGTTTTTT. Its translation: CASSEALPGTGELFF. J is TRBJ2-2 and V is TRBV2; D is undetermined. The CDR3 has 15 residues. CDR1 and CDR2 (germline): SNHLY, FYNNEI. Trimming removed 0 bases at V and 8 bases at J, with 13 bases between.

V is TRBV4-1 and J is TRBJ2-5; D remains ambiguous. This CDR3 spans 11 amino acids. CDR1 is MGHRA and CDR2 is YSYEKL in the germline V gene. V lost 0 bases and J lost 7, with 3 bases in between. CDR3 residues: CASSQEGTQYF. The CDR3 DNA reads TGCGCCAGCAGCCAAGAGGGGACCCAGTACTTC.

This clone has a single count. The chain employs TRBV18 and TRBJ1-5, with TRBD1 matching 7 bases. V trimming: 2 bases; J trimming: 6 bases; junction bases outside the gene matches: 10. The CDR3 has 16 residues. Germline-derived CDR1 and CDR2 are KGHSH and LQKENI. CDR3 sequence (DNA): TGTGCCAGCTCACCATCAGAGGGGGCCCTAGGTCAGCCCCAGCATTTT. Amino acids: CASSPSEGALGQPQHF.

This chain joins TRBV5-4 and TRBJ2-1; D may be TRBD1 (6 bases). CDR1 and CDR2 from the germline V gene are SGHNT and YYREEE (reference sequence). The V end was cut by 10 bases, the J end by 6 bases, with 14 bases between. The CDR3 runs 12 residues. CDR3 sequence (DNA): TGTGCCGTGGGGGCTACCCTCAATGAGCAGTTCTTC. Residues: CAVGATLNEQFF.